The 25 T cell receptor beta chains below come from one sample, sequenced in a study of beta chain features in type 1 diabetes. Isolated RNA was reverse transcribed in full, so expressed TCRB transcripts were sequenced. Some clones are missing from TCRdb's copy, which holds only in-frame ones; the method was immunoSEQ multiplex PCR. The sample has about 400,000 clones; roughly an eighth are singletons. Sequencing was done on a sample of naive CD4+ T cells from blood. Receptors were obtained from a man between 18 and 29 years old in good health.

This chain links TRBV9 with TRBJ2-1, with 12 nucleotides matching TRBD2. The germline V gene has CDR1 SGDLS and CDR2 YYNGEE. This CDR3 is built from 19 residues. J was trimmed by 1 base and V by 3 bases; bases with no gene match: 11. CDR3 protein: CASSDYGLAGPISYNEQFF. The DNA of the CDR3 is TGTGCCAGCAGCGATTACGGACTAGCGGGACCGATATCCTACAATGAGCAGTTCTTC.

The table lists this clone with a few counts. The rearrangement joins TRBV9 to TRBJ1-2; D gene uncertain. The ends were cut back, 2 bases at V and 4 bases at J, with 9 bases in the middle. This CDR3 is built from 13 residues. The germline V gene encodes CDR1 SGDLS and CDR2 YYNGEE. The CDR3 region is CASSVEDSYGYTF. DNA of the CDR3: TGTGCCAGCAGCGTCGAAGATAGCTATGGCTACACCTTC.

This clone was found a few times. V and J are TRBV4-3 and TRBJ2-2; 12 bases are shared with TRBD2. Germline trimming cut 2 bases from V and 6 bases from J; bases unmatched to any gene: 7. Germline CDR1 and CDR2: LGHNA and YSLEER. CDR3 length: 17 residues. The CDR3 region has the DNA TGCGCCAGCAGCCAATCCGTTCTAGCGGGAGGGCCCGGGGAGCTGTTTTTT. This codes for CASSQSVLAGGPGELFF.

This clone was counted at least ten times. The chain joins TRBV30 to TRBJ2-2; perhaps TRBD1 as D (5 bases). The V end was cut by 1 base, the J end by 9 bases, with 6 bases between. CDR3 size: 11 residues. CDR1 is GTSNPN and CDR2 is SVGIG in the germline V gene (reference sequence). The CDR3: CAWSEGRELFF. The CDR3 DNA reads TGTGCCTGGAGTGAGGGGCGGGAGCTGTTTTTT.

This clone was found a few times. The V and J genes are TRBV30 and TRBJ2-7; 11 nucleotides line up with TRBD2. With V trimmed by 1 base and J by 4 bases, 15 bases remained unmatched. Germline assignment: CDR1 GTSNPN and CDR2 SVGIG (reference sequence). The CDR3 has 18 residues. CDR3 in DNA: TGTGCCTGGAGTGACAGGATATCTAGCGGGAGGTTATGGTACGAGCAGTACTTC. Translation gives CAWSDRISSGRLWYEQYF.

This clone was seen a few times. The V and J genes are TRBV9 and TRBJ2-3, with D possibly TRBD1 on 6 matching bases. Trimming pared 0 bases from V and 4 bases from J, leaving 12 bases between. From germline, CDR1 is SGDLS and CDR2 YYNGEE. The CDR3 contains 15 residues. Written as DNA, the CDR3 is TGTGCCAGCAGCGTAGTCCCCAGGGGCTCAGATACGCAGTATTTT. This codes for CASSVVPRGSDTQYF.

The V call is TRBV5-4, the J call TRBJ1-6; a weak D match, TRBD1 (6 bases). The length of the CDR3 is 14 residues. Trimming cost V 3 bases and J 6 bases, with 10 bases left between them. Germline V gene sequence: CDR1 SGHNT, CDR2 YYREEE (reference sequence). The CDR3 DNA is TGTGCCAGCAGCTCGGGACATCTTAATTCACCCCTCCACTTT. Residues: CASSSGHLNSPLHF.

This clone showed up just a few times. The rearrangement links TRBV7-2 to TRBJ1-2; 7 nucleotides match TRBD1. The CDR3 consists of 14 residues. The junction had 8 bases not matched to a gene; V was cut back by 2 bases and J by 8 bases. CDR1 is SGHTA, CDR2 FQGNSA, per germline. CDR3 bases: TGTGCCAGCAGCTTATCCAGCCAGGGGGGAGGCTACACCTTC. Protein product: CASSLSSQGGGYTF.

This clone was seen only a few times. This rearrangement joins TRBV5-1 to TRBJ2-5; TRBD2 is a possible D gene (5 bases). This CDR3 has 15 residues. V shed 0 bases and J shed 5 bases, with 14 bases lying between them. CDR1 SGHRS and CDR2 YFSETQ come from the germline V gene. The CDR3 region has the DNA TGCGCCAGCAGCTTGGGGCCGGTCACGGGGGAGACCCAGTACTTC. Its translation: CASSLGPVTGETQYF.

In the case of this clone: The same CDR3 can be traced to other DNA sequences in this sample. This chain joins TRBV5-1 and TRBJ2-3, with D possibly matching TRBD1 (5 bases). The CDR3 loop spans 15 amino acids. V was shortened by 0 bases and J by 1 base, with 9 bases between the two germline ends. CDR1 is SGHRS, CDR2 YFSETQ, per germline. The CDR3 region has the DNA TGCGCCAGCAGCTTGGCCGCCAGGGGCACAGATACGCAGTATTTT. Translation: CASSLAARGTDTQYF.

This chain joins TRBV28 and TRBJ2-7; D might be TRBD1 (7 bases). The V and J ends lost 5 bases and 7 bases respectively, with 15 bases between them. The germline CDR1 and CDR2 sequences are MDHEN and SYDVKM. There are 13 residues in the CDR3. The CDR3 sequence: CASSPPTGREQYF. In nucleotides, the CDR3 is TGTGCCAGCAGTCCACCGACAGGGAGGGAGCAGTACTTC. The complete variable domain, with remaining parts taken from reference TRBV28 and TRBJ2-7, reads DVKVTQSSRYLVKRTGEKVFLECVQDMDHENMFWYRQDPGLGLRLIYFSYDVKMKEKGDIPEGYSVSREKKERFSLILESASTNQTSMYLCASSPPTGREQYFGPGTRLTVT.

This clone was seen only a few times. V usage is TRBV30 and J usage is TRBJ1-1, with 7 nucleotides matching TRBD1. Losses at the gene ends were 3 bases for V and 0 bases for J; bases not matched to a gene: 7. This CDR3 spans 15 amino acids. In germline, CDR1 is GTSNPN, CDR2 SVGIG (reference sequence). This CDR3 is CAWRVSGQLNTEAFF. The CDR3 DNA is TGTGCCTGGAGAGTCTCGGGACAGTTGAACACTGAAGCTTTCTTT.

Points on this clone: Other nucleotide sequences in the sample specify the same CDR3. The chain joins TRBV6-5 to TRBJ1-5; 7 bases fit TRBD1. V gave up 7 bases and J gave up 2 bases; unmatched junction bases: 2. Per germline, CDR1 MNHEY and CDR2 SVGAGI. CDR3 length: 13 residues. The CDR3 DNA reads as TGTGCCAGCAACGGACAGGGCAATCAGCCCCAGCATTTT. Protein sequence: CASNGQGNQPQHF.

The chain is built from TRBV18 and TRBJ2-4; 7 bases agree with TRBD1. CDR1 is KGHSH and CDR2 is LQKENI in the germline V gene. The CDR3 extends over 13 amino acids. Germline trimming cut 1 base from V and 9 bases from J; bases unmatched to any gene: 3. The CDR3 loop reads CASSPQGAGIQYF. CDR3 in DNA: TGTGCCAGCTCACCACAGGGGGCGGGCATTCAGTACTTC. The variable domain in full, completed from reference TRBV18 and TRBJ2-4, reads NAGVMQNPRHLVRRRGQEARLRCSPMKGHSHVYWYRQLPEEGLKFMVYLQKENIIDESGMPKERFSAEFPKEGPSILRIQQVVRGDSAAYFCASSPQGAGIQYFGAGTRLSVL.

This clone was recorded a few times. The chain couples TRBV7-9 to TRBJ2-7; D not resolved. Germline loops: CDR1 SEHNR, CDR2 FQNEAQ (reference sequence). There are 17 residues in the CDR3. V was cut by 5 bases and J by 0 bases, with 20 bases left in between. This chain's CDR3 is CASSPQSFEEPSYEQYF. The CDR3 DNA reads TGTGCCAGCAGCCCCCAGTCTTTTGAGGAGCCCTCCTACGAGCAGTACTTC.

This chain connects TRBV6-1 to TRBJ2-7, with 11 bases aligning to TRBD2. Germline CDR1 reads MNHNS; CDR2 reads SASEGT. This CDR3 region has 15 residues. Germline trimming cut 7 bases from V and 6 bases from J; bases unmatched to any gene: 11. The CDR3 DNA follows: TGTGCCAGCACCTCCACTAGCGGGAGATTTAGCGAGCAGTACTTC. Translation gives CASTSTSGRFSEQYF.

The gene calls are TRBV6-6 and TRBJ2-5; unclear D gene. Trimming took off 2 bases at V and 7 bases at J, with 17 bases between the two ends. CDR3 size: 15 residues. Germline values: CDR1 MNHNY, CDR2 SVGAGI (reference sequence). For the CDR3, the DNA is TGTGCCAGCAGTTACCCCAGGCCAGCCGTCGGGACCCAGTACTTC. Its protein product is CASSYPRPAVGTQYF.

This clone was counted between two and nine times. CDR3 nucleotide sequence: TGTGCCAGCAGCTCCTCACTAGCGGTGTCCTCCTACGAGCAGTACTTC. Protein: CASSSSLAVSSYEQYF. The rearrangement links TRBV7-2 to TRBJ2-7; 8 bases are shared with TRBD2. The V gene's germline CDR1 is SGHTA and CDR2 FQGNSA. Trimming cost V 4 bases and J 0 bases; bases outside gene matches: 8. CDR3 length equals 16 residues. The full variable domain, rest sourced from reference TRBV7-2 and TRBJ2-7, is GAGVSQSPSNKVTEKGKDVELRCDPISGHTALYWYRQSLGQGLEFLIYFQGNSAPDKSGLPSDRFSAERTGGSVSTLTIQRTQQEDSAVYLCASSSSLAVSSYEQYFGPGTRLTVT.

This clone was observed a handful of times. The rearrangement uses TRBV4-1 and TRBJ2-3, with unresolved D. CDR3 length: 14 residues. Trimming shortened V by 0 bases and J by 2 bases, and 6 bases separated the two germline ends. The germline gives CDR1 MGHRA, CDR2 YSYEKL. CDR3 DNA sequence: TGCGCCAGCAGCCAAGATTTACTCACAGATACGCAGTATTTT. Its translation is CASSQDLLTDTQYF.

This clone was recorded only once. This may be a read error: a much more frequent sequence differs by one nucleotide. The CDR3 protein is CASSLAGSTDTQYF. The CDR3 DNA sequence: TGTGCCAGCAGCTTAGCGGGGAGCACAGATACGCAGTATTTT. V gene TRBV6-4 combines with J gene TRBJ2-3; 8 positions match TRBD2. The germline V gene has CDR1 MRHNA and CDR2 SNTAGT. This CDR3 comprises 14 residues. Trimming cost V 6 bases and J 0 bases; bases outside gene matches: 2.

The V call is TRBV28, the J call TRBJ2-2; 7 bases align to TRBD1. Looked up from germline, CDR1 is MDHEN and CDR2 is SYDVKM. V lost 9 bases and J lost 2; bases outside the gene matches: 3. The CDR3 is made up of 13 amino acids. CDR3 nucleotides: TGTGCCAGTACAGGGGCCAACACCGGGGAGCTGTTTTTT. Amino acids: CASTGANTGELFF. The whole variable domain, remainder taken from reference TRBV28 and TRBJ2-2, is DVKVTQSSRYLVKRTGEKVFLECVQDMDHENMFWYRQDPGLGLRLIYFSYDVKMKEKGDIPEGYSVSREKKERFSLILESASTNQTSMYLCASTGANTGELFFGEGSRLTVL.

V is TRBV28 and J is TRBJ1-1, with D perhaps TRBD1 (5 bases). V lost 0 bases and J lost 4, with 15 bases in between. Germline V gene sequence: CDR1 MDHEN, CDR2 SYDVKM. CDR3 length: 16 residues. CDR3 in DNA: TGTGCCAGCAGTTTATGGGGGACTGCCAAGGGCACTGAAGCTTTCTTT. Translating gives CASSLWGTAKGTEAFF.

The J gene is TRBJ1-5, the V gene TRBV19; D gene ambiguous. V was cut by 6 bases and J by 4 bases, with 10 bases left in between. The germline V gene encodes CDR1 LNHDA and CDR2 SQIVND (reference sequence). The CDR3 loop spans 13 amino acids. The CDR3 sequence is CASSIQRNQPQHF. The CDR3 DNA follows: TGTGCCAGTAGCATCCAGAGGAATCAGCCCCAGCATTTT.

The chain has TRBV27 and TRBJ2-5; a weak D match, TRBD1 (6 bases). The CDR3 totals 14 residues. The germline V gene encodes CDR1 MNHEY and CDR2 SMNVEV (reference sequence). Trimming removed 2 bases from V and 0 bases from J, with 7 bases in between. The CDR3 DNA follows: TGTGCCAGCAGTTTAGGGGGCTACCAAGAGACCCAGTACTTC. As protein: CASSLGGYQETQYF.

V and J are TRBV6-6 and TRBJ1-2, with TRBD1 matching over 9 bases. Germline V gene data show CDR1 as MNHNY and CDR2 as SVGAGI (reference sequence). The trim removed 5 bases at V and 8 bases at J, leaving 12 bases unmatched. CDR3 length: 15 residues. The CDR3 sequence is CASSRQGGVLEGYTF. As DNA, the CDR3 is TGTGCCAGCAGTCGACAGGGGGGCGTTCTAGAGGGCTACACCTTC.